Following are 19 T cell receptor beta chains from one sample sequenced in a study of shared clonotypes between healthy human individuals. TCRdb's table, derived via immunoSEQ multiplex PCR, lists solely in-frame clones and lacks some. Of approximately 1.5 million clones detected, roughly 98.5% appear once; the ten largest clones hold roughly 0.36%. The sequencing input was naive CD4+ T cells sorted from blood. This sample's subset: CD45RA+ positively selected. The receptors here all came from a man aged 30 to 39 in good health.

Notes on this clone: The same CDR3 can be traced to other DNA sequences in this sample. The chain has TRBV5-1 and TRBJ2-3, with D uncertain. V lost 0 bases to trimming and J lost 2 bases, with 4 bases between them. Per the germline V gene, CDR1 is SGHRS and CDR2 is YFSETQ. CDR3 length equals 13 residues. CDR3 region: CASSLGNTDTQYF. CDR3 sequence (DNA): TGCGCCAGCAGCTTGGGCAACACAGATACGCAGTATTTT.

For the CDR3, the DNA is TGTGTTGTCCTCAGCGGGAGTAGCACAGATACGCAGTATTTT. Protein sequence: CVVLSGSSTDTQYF. V and J are TRBV2 and TRBJ2-3; TRBD2 matches 8 bases. Germline CDR1 is SNHLY and CDR2 is FYNNEI. CDR3 length equals 14 residues.

DNA for the CDR3: TGCGCCAGCAGCTCCCAGGGGCCACTAGCGGGAGGTACCGGGGAGCTGTTTTTT. It translates to CASSSQGPLAGGTGELFF. The V gene is TRBV5-1, the J gene TRBJ2-2; 12 bases line up with TRBD2. Looked up from germline, CDR1 is SGHRS and CDR2 is YFSETQ. This CDR3 has 18 residues. V trimming: 3 bases; J trimming: 5 bases; junction bases outside the gene matches: 11.

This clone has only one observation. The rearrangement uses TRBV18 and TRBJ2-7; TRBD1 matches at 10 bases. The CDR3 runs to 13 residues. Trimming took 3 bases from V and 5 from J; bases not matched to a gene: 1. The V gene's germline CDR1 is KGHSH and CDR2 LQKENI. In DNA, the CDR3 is TGTGCCAGCTCACCCGGACAGGGGGACGAGCAGTACTTC. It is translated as CASSPGQGDEQYF.

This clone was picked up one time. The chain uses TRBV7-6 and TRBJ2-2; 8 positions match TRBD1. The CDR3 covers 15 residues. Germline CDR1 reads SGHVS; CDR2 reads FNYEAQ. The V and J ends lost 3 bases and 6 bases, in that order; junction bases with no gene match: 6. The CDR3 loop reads CASSFIGQGPGELFF. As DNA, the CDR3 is TGTGCCAGCAGCTTTATTGGACAGGGACCCGGGGAGCTGTTTTTT. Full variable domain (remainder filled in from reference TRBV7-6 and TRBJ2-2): GAGVSQSPRYKVTKRGQDVALRCDPISGHVSLYWYRQALGQGPEFLTYFNYEAQQDKSGLPNDRFSAERPEGSISTLTIQRTEQRDSAMYRCASSFIGQGPGELFFGEGSRLTVL.

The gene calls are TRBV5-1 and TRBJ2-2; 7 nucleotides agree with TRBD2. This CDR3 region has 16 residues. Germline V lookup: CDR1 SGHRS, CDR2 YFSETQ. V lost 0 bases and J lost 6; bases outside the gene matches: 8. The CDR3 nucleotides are TGCGCCAGCAGCTTGGAAGCGGGGACCAACGCCGGGGAGCTGTTTTTT. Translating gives CASSLEAGTNAGELFF.

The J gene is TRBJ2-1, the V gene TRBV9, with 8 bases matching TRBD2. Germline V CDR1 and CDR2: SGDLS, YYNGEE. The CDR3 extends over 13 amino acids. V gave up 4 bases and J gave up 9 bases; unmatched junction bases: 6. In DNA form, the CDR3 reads TGTGCCAGCAGCTTTAGCGGGATTGGTGAGCAGTTCTTC. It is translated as CASSFSGIGEQFF. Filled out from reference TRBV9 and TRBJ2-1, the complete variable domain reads DSGVTQTPKHLITATGQRVTLRCSPRSGDLSVYWYQQSLDQGLQFLIQYYNGEERAKGNILERFSAQQFPDLHSELNLSSLELGDSALYFCASSFSGIGEQFFGPGTRLTVL.

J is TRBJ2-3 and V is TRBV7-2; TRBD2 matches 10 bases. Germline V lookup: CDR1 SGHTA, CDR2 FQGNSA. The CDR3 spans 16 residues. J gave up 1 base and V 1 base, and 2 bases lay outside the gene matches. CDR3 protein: CASSLVGLAGTDTQYF. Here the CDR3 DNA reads TGTGCCAGCAGCTTAGTAGGACTAGCGGGCACAGATACGCAGTATTTT.

The CDR3 bases are TGCAGCGTTGAACCCCAACAGGGCAGACTAGCGGGAGCGGGGCCCTCCTACGAGCAGTACTTC. Its translation: CSVEPQQGRLAGAGPSYEQYF. V and J are TRBV29-1 and TRBJ2-7; 12 nucleotides align to TRBD2. J lost 0 bases, V lost 2 bases, and 20 bases had no gene match. Germline V lookup: CDR1 SQVTM, CDR2 ANQGSEA. This CDR3 region has 21 residues.

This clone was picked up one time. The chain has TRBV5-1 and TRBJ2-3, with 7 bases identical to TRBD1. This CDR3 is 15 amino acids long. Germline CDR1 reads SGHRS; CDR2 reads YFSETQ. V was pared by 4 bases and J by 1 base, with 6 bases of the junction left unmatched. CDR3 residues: CASSQRTGGTDTQYF. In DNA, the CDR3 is TGCGCCAGCAGCCAACGGACAGGCGGCACAGATACGCAGTATTTT. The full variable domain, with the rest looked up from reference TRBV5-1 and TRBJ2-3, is KAGVTQTPRYLIKTRGQQVTLSCSPISGHRSVSWYQQTPGQGLQFLFEYFSETQRNKGNFPGRFSGRQFSNSRSEMNVSTLELGDSALYLCASSQRTGGTDTQYFGPGTRLTVL.

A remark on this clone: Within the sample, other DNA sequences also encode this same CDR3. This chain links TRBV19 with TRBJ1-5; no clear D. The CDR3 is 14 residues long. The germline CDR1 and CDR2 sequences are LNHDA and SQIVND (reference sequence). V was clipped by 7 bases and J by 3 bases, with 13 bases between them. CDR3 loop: CASTPGGSNQPQHF. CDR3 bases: TGTGCCAGTACCCCTGGAGGGTCCAATCAGCCCCAGCATTTT.

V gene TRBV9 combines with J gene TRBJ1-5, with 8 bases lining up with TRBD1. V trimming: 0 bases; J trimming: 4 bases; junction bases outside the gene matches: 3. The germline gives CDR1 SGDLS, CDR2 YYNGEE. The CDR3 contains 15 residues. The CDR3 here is CASSVGGQVNQPQHF. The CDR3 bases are TGTGCCAGCAGCGTAGGGGGACAGGTAAATCAGCCCCAGCATTTT.

CDR3 DNA: TGTGCCAGCTCACTTAACCGACTAGGGGAGCAGTTCTTC. Its translation: CASSLNRLGEQFF. The V and J genes are TRBV18 and TRBJ2-1, with a tentative D call TRBD2 (6 bases). Germline values: CDR1 KGHSH, CDR2 LQKENI. The CDR3 covers 13 residues. Trimming pared 4 bases from V and 10 bases from J, leaving 14 bases between.

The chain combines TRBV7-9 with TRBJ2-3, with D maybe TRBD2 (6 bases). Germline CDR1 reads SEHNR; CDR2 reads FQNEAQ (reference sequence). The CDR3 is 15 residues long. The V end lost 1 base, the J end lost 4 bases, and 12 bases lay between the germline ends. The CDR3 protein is CASSLGGNGPDTQYF. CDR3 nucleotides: TGTGCCAGCAGCTTAGGCGGGAATGGTCCAGATACGCAGTATTTT.

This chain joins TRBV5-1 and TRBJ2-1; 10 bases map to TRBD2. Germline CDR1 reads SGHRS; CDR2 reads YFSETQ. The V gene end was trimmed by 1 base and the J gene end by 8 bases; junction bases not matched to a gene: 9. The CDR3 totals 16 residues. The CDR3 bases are TGCGCCAGCAGCTTGATGCCTAGCGGGAGTGGGGATGAGCAGTTCTTC. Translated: CASSLMPSGSGDEQFF.

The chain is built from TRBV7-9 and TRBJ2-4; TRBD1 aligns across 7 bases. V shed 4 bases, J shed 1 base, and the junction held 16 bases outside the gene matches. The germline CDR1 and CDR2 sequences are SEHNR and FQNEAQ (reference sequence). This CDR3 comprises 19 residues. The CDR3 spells CASSSFGGDSRVAKNIQYF. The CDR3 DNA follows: TGTGCCAGCAGCTCCTTTGGTGGGGACAGCAGAGTGGCCAAAAACATTCAGTACTTC.

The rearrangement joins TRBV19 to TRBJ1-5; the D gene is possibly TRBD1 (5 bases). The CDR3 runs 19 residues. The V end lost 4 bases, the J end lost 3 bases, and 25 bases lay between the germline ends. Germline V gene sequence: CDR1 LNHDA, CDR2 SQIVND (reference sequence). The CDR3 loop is CASSKRVGAGQENNQPQHF. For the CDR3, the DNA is TGTGCCAGTAGTAAAAGGGTCGGGGCTGGGCAGGAGAACAATCAGCCCCAGCATTTT.

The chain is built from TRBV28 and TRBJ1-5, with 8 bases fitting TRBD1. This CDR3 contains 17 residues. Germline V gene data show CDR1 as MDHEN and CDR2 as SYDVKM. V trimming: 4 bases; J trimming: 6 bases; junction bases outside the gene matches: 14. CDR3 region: CASSSQGANVIGQPQHF. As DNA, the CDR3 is TGTGCCAGCAGTTCCCAGGGGGCTAACGTAATAGGTCAGCCCCAGCATTTT.

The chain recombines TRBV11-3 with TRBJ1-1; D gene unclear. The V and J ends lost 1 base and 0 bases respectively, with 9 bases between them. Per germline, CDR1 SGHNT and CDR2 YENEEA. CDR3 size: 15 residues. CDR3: CASSLGVGMNTEAFF. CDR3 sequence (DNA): TGTGCCAGCAGCTTAGGAGTCGGGATGAACACTGAAGCTTTCTTT.